Following are 27 T cell receptor beta chains from one sample sequenced in a study of T cell responses to AZD1222 COVID-19 vaccine. Clones were sequenced by immunoSEQ multiplex PCR, and TCRdb holds only the in-frame ones, with some missing. The sample carries 95,000 to 150,000 clones, around 87% recorded once. Here the sequenced sample was peripheral blood, taken on day 0 of AZD1222 vaccination. All receptors derive from an adult in good health.

V is TRBV6-1 and J is TRBJ1-3; maybe TRBD1 (5 bases). The CDR3 sequence is 15 residues long. Between the trimmed V and J ends, which lost 1 base and 0 bases, there was a span of 7 bases. Germline assignment: CDR1 MNHNS and CDR2 SASEGT. The CDR3 loop is CASSEGGSSGNTIYF. The CDR3 DNA reads TGTGCCAGCAGTGAAGGGGGGAGCTCTGGAAACACCATATATTTT.

This clone came up once. The chain is built from TRBV14 and TRBJ1-2, with D maybe TRBD1 (6 bases). CDR1 and CDR2 (germline): SGHDN, FVKESK. CDR3 length equals 15 residues. The germline V and J ends were trimmed by 3 bases and 8 bases, with 19 bases remaining between them. CDR3 nucleotides: TGTGCCAGCAGCCACATCCGGGACAAGGGGCGAGGCTACACCTTC. Amino acid sequence: CASSHIRDKGRGYTF.

The chain combines TRBV6-1 with TRBJ1-2, with TRBD1 matching over 8 bases. Trimming at V came to 2 bases and at J to 1 base, leaving 3 bases not matched to a gene. The CDR3 spans 15 residues. Germline assignment: CDR1 MNHNS and CDR2 SASEGT. This CDR3 reads CASSERTGLNYGYTF. CDR3 nucleotide sequence: TGTGCCAGCAGTGAACGGACAGGGCTTAACTATGGCTACACCTTC.

The chain recombines TRBV19 with TRBJ1-5; D possibly corresponds to TRBD1 (6 bases). The CDR3 runs 16 residues. Germline lookup yields CDR1 LNHDA and CDR2 SQIVND (reference sequence). V was trimmed by 5 bases and J by 1 base, leaving 15 bases between them. The CDR3 loop is CASSQWGRDSNQPQHF. CDR3 in DNA: TGTGCCAGTAGTCAATGGGGGCGGGACAGCAATCAGCCCCAGCATTTT.

V usage is TRBV6-5 and J usage is TRBJ2-3, with D unresolved. Germline loops: CDR1 MNHEY, CDR2 SVGAGI. The CDR3 consists of 11 residues. Trimming took 4 bases from V and 6 from J, leaving 5 bases between them. This chain's CDR3 is CASSFSDTQYF. CDR3 nucleotides: TGTGCCAGCAGTTTCTCGGATACGCAGTATTTT.

V and J are TRBV2 and TRBJ1-5; D perhaps matches TRBD1 (5 bases). The germline V gene has CDR1 SNHLY and CDR2 FYNNEI. V lost 8 bases to trimming and J lost 7 bases, with 24 bases between them. The CDR3 extends over 16 amino acids. The CDR3 region is CASVGRSWRGRQPQHF. The CDR3 DNA reads as TGTGCCAGCGTAGGCAGGAGCTGGCGGGGGAGGCAGCCCCAGCATTTT. Filled out from reference TRBV2 and TRBJ1-5, the complete variable domain reads EPEVTQTPSHQVTQMGQEVILRCVPISNHLYFYWYRQILGQKVEFLVSFYNNEISEKSEIFDDQFSVERPDGSNFTLKIRSTKLEDSAMYFCASVGRSWRGRQPQHFGDGTRLSIL.

This chain connects TRBV18 to TRBJ1-3; D is possibly TRBD1 (6 bases). Trimming removed 3 bases from V and 4 bases from J, with 25 bases in between. The CDR3 contains 19 residues. CDR1 KGHSH and CDR2 LQKENI come from the germline V gene. CDR3: CASSPINTIQGVSGNTIYF. CDR3 DNA sequence: TGTGCCAGCTCACCTATCAACACCATACAGGGAGTGAGCGGAAACACCATATATTTT.

The V gene is TRBV6-2 or TRBV6-3, the J gene TRBJ2-7; TRBD2 might be the D (6 bases). This CDR3 comprises 12 residues. The V end was cut by 2 bases, the J end by 12 bases, with 14 bases between. From germline, CDR1 is MNHEY and CDR2 SVGEGT. CDR3 protein: CASSYGARDLYF. DNA for the CDR3: TGTGCCAGCAGTTACGGTGCCAGGGACTTGTACTTC.

The DNA of the CDR3 is TGTGCCAGCAGCTTAGGCAATCTCCCAGCCAACTATGGCTACACCTTC. Protein: CASSLGNLPANYGYTF. The chain couples TRBV5-4 to TRBJ1-2, with D hard to call. The CDR3 has 16 residues. The germline V gene has CDR1 SGHNT and CDR2 YYREEE (reference sequence). Between the trimmed V and J ends, which lost 2 bases and 2 bases, there was a span of 16 bases.

This sequence joins TRBV12-3 or TRBV12-4 and TRBJ1-5; D call uncertain. The CDR3 totals 13 residues. V was clipped by 7 bases and J by 0 bases, with 7 bases between them. The CDR3 sequence is CASNAHSNQPQHF. CDR3 coding DNA: TGTGCCAGCAACGCCCATAGCAATCAGCCCCAGCATTTT.

Written as DNA, the CDR3 is TGTGCCAGCAGTTTAAGGGGCGAAAACCACGAGCAGTACTTC. This translates into CASSLRGENHEQYF. The rearrangement joins TRBV27 to TRBJ2-7, with a tentative D call TRBD1 (5 bases). Trimming took 2 bases from V and 5 from J, leaving 13 bases between them. Germline V lookup: CDR1 MNHEY, CDR2 SMNVEV (reference sequence). The CDR3 consists of 14 residues.

The rearrangement uses TRBV14 and TRBJ2-7; 7 positions agree with TRBD1. The CDR3 runs to 13 residues. Germline V gene sequence: CDR1 SGHDN, CDR2 FVKESK. V lost 4 bases, J lost 7 bases, and 7 bases stayed unmatched. The CDR3 DNA is TGTGCCAGCAGCCGGGACAGATTTGAGGAGCAGTACTTC. This codes for CASSRDRFEEQYF.

The chain combines TRBV6-2 or TRBV6-3 with TRBJ1-2, with TRBD1 identical over 8 bases. This CDR3 comprises 15 residues. Germline CDR1 reads MNHEY; CDR2 reads SVGEGT. V was clipped by 6 bases and J by 4 bases; unmatched bases: 10. The CDR3 DNA reads as TGTGCCAGCAGCAAAGACAGGGGCGCCTCCTATGGCTACACCTTC. It translates to CASSKDRGASYGYTF.

As concerns this clone: This specimen includes other DNA sequences encoding the same CDR3. The gene calls are TRBV6-2 or TRBV6-3 and TRBJ2-3; D may be TRBD2 (6 bases). CDR1 MNHEY and CDR2 SVGEGT come from the germline V gene. CDR3 size: 15 residues. Trimming pared 4 bases from V and 1 base from J, leaving 12 bases between. The CDR3 coding sequence is TGTGCCAGCAGTTCCCAGCGGGCGCGCACAGATACGCAGTATTTT. It translates to CASSSQRARTDTQYF.

This chain joins TRBV5-6 and TRBJ2-7; TRBD1 matches 8 bases. Trimming took 4 bases from V and 4 from J; bases not matched to a gene: 7. Per the germline V gene, CDR1 is SGHDT and CDR2 is YYEEEE. This CDR3 is built from 14 residues. Here the CDR3 DNA reads TGTGCCAGCAGCCCGACAGGGGAATTTTACGAGCAGTACTTC. This gives the protein CASSPTGEFYEQYF.

This chain joins TRBV15 and TRBJ1-5; no clear D gene. In germline, CDR1 is LNHNV, CDR2 YYDKDF (reference sequence). This CDR3 has 13 residues. V was clipped by 7 bases and J by 6 bases, with 13 bases between them. CDR3 amino acids: CATMGRRGQPQHF. DNA for the CDR3: TGTGCCACCATGGGGAGAAGAGGTCAGCCCCAGCATTTT. Variable domain in full (rest from reference TRBV15 and TRBJ1-5): DAMVIQNPRYQVTQFGKPVTLSCSQTLNHNVMYWYQQKSSQAPKLLFHYYDKDFNNEADTPDNFQSRRPNTSFCFLDIRSPGLGDTAMYLCATMGRRGQPQHFGDGTRLSIL.

The rearrangement links TRBV5-4 to TRBJ2-7; D is possibly TRBD2 (5 bases). This CDR3 has 13 amino acids. Trimming took 4 bases from V and 3 from J, leaving 11 bases between them. Germline lookup yields CDR1 SGHNT and CDR2 YYREEE (reference sequence). The CDR3 region has the DNA TGTGCCAGCAGCATGGACTCGTACTACGAGCAGTACTTC. The encoded protein is CASSMDSYYEQYF.

On this clone: Other nucleotide sequences from this sample produce the same CDR3. The chain combines TRBV18 with TRBJ1-1; D unresolved. Trimming removed 3 bases at V and 5 bases at J, with 4 bases between. This CDR3 has 11 residues. CDR1 and CDR2 (germline): KGHSH, LQKENI. The CDR3 DNA follows: TGTGCCAGCTCACCGGGTACTGAAGCTTTCTTT. Residues: CASSPGTEAFF. Looking up the rest from reference TRBV18 and TRBJ1-1 gives the full variable domain: NAGVMQNPRHLVRRRGQEARLRCSPMKGHSHVYWYRQLPEEGLKFMVYLQKENIIDESGMPKERFSAEFPKEGPSILRIQQVVRGDSAAYFCASSPGTEAFFGQGTRLTVV.

This chain connects TRBV19 to TRBJ1-5, with a possible D match to TRBD1 (6 bases). Per the germline V gene, CDR1 is LNHDA and CDR2 is SQIVND (reference sequence). There are 16 residues in the CDR3. With 4 bases removed from V and 0 bases from J, the gap between germline ends came to 13 bases. This chain's CDR3 is CASSTQHRVSNQPQHF. The CDR3 nucleotides are TGTGCCAGTAGTACCCAACACAGGGTTAGCAATCAGCCCCAGCATTTT.

The rearrangement uses TRBV12-1 and TRBJ2-3. TRBV12-1 is deemed a pseudogene. The CDR3 consists of 19 residues. The CDR3 here is CASSHSTLPVVSSTDTQYF. In DNA form, the CDR3 reads TGTGCCAGCAGCCACTCGACCCTCCCGGTCGTTTCTAGCACAGATACGCAGTATTTT.

The chain joins TRBV6-2 or TRBV6-3 to TRBJ1-5; a weak D match, TRBD1 (6 bases). Trimming cost V 3 bases and J 7 bases, with 13 bases left between them. Germline V gene lookup returns CDR1 MNHEY and CDR2 SVGEGT. CDR3 length equals 14 residues. The CDR3 DNA reads TGTGCCAGCAGTTATATAGGGGGAGGGCAGCCCCAGCATTTT. This translates into CASSYIGGGQPQHF.

The chain's CDR3 is CASLGRGGDTQYF. As DNA, the CDR3 is TGTGCCAGCTTGGGCAGGGGGGGGGATACGCAGTATTTT. This chain links TRBV6-5 with TRBJ2-3; either TRBD1 or TRBD2 may supply D (7 bases each). The CDR3 consists of 13 residues. Germline values: CDR1 MNHEY, CDR2 SVGAGI. V lost 8 bases, J lost 6 bases, and 15 bases lay in between.

The CDR3 loop reads CASSLGPRAYEQYF. CDR3 sequence (DNA): TGTGCCAGCAGCTTAGGCCCCAGGGCCTACGAGCAGTACTTC. The chain couples TRBV7-9 to TRBJ2-7, with D possibly TRBD1 on 5 matching bases. V lost 1 base and J 2 bases, leaving 9 bases between the germline ends. This CDR3 has 14 amino acids. CDR1 SEHNR and CDR2 FQNEAQ come from the germline V gene (reference sequence).

The CDR3 spells CASSLARAGASTDTQYF. As DNA, the CDR3 is TGTGCCAGCAGCTTGGCCCGGGCGGGGGCTAGCACAGATACGCAGTATTTT. The rearrangement uses TRBV5-6 and TRBJ2-3; D is perhaps TRBD2 (7 bases). Trimming removed 0 bases at V and 0 bases at J, with 14 bases between. The CDR3 length is 17 residues. Germline V lookup: CDR1 SGHDT, CDR2 YYEEEE.

The gene calls are TRBV28 and TRBJ2-1; D remains unclear. The ends were cut back, 5 bases at V and 4 bases at J, with 12 bases in the middle. The CDR3 has 14 residues. From germline, CDR1 is MDHEN and CDR2 SYDVKM. The CDR3 bases are TGTGCCAGCAGTATAACCACTATATACAATGAGCAGTTCTTC. Its translation: CASSITTIYNEQFF.

The rearrangement uses TRBV3-1 (or the pseudogene TRBV3-2) and TRBJ2-1; D is unresolved. CDR1 and CDR2 from the germline V gene are LGHDT and YNNKEL (reference sequence). The CDR3 runs to 12 residues. V shed 3 bases and J shed 7 bases, with 7 bases lying between them. CDR3 residues: CASSQLPNEQFF. CDR3 coding DNA: TGTGCCAGCAGCCAGTTACCGAATGAGCAGTTCTTC.

The chain uses TRBV25-1 and TRBJ1-2; D is undetermined. Germline V gives CDR1 MGHDK, CDR2 SYGVNS. The CDR3 has 13 amino acids. Trimming left V 0 bases short and J 5 bases short, with 7 bases between. The CDR3 is CASSEYNEYGYTF. The CDR3 DNA reads as TGTGCCAGCAGTGAATATAACGAGTATGGCTACACCTTC.